This TCR beta chain was obtained from a study of T cells in Graves' hyperthyroidism and ophthalmopathy. The germline CDR1 and CDR2 sequences are MNHGY and SVAAGI. Trimming cost V 9 bases and J 3 bases; bases outside gene matches: 4. This CDR3 region has 13 residues. From RNA transcripts, TCR beta CDR3 regions were amplified. Researchers ran a first-round RT-PCR on the TCR CDR3 using the HTBI primer set. TCRdb independently ran MiXCR on the multiplex PCR reads; one entry per CDR3 protein. The sample gives some 350,000 distinct CDR3 sequences, approximately 19% of which show up once; 3.7% is in the top ten. The sample holds many counts of this clonotype.

What was sequenced was blood. The chain is built from TRBV6-9 and TRBJ2-5; 10 nucleotides match TRBD1. The sequence came from a woman aged 18-29 years with Graves' hyperthyroidism. The CDR3 protein is CARAGTGEETQYF. In nucleotides, the CDR3 is TGTGCCAGGGCCGGGACAGGGGAAGAGACCCAGTACTTC.